This is a list of T cell receptor beta chains from one sample in a study of spatial heterogeneity in lung cancer. TCRdb re-called the 5' RACE reads with MiXCR, one entry per CDR3 protein. The sample includes under 20,000 distinct CDR3 sequences, about 10% of them seen just once. The sequencing used PBMCs, collected at follow-up. The receptor set was obtained from a male donor with early-stage non-small cell lung cancer. CDR3s include the opening cysteine and the closing phenylalanine or tryptophan. D genes are given only for firm matches. The size entry is marked missing in some rows and otherwise reads once, few, many or a size class.

j_call | clone_size | v_call | d_call | cdr3_aa | cdr3_nt
TRBJ2-7 | few | TRBV29-1 | . | CSVGGVGLSYEQYF | TGCAGCGTTGGGGGCGTCGGGCTCTCCTACGAGCAGTACTTC
TRBJ1-3 | many | TRBV19 | . | CASSLGGTAAVVDF | TGTGCCAGTAGTCTCGGGGGGACGGCTGCGGTGGTGGATTTT
TRBJ2-3 | many | TRBV12-3/TRBV12-4 | . | CASRMASTDTQYF | TGTGCCAGCAGAATGGCCAGCACAGATACGCAGTATTTT
TRBJ2-2 | many | TRBV6-5 | . | CASSYWAWGSGVGELFF | TGTGCCAGCAGTTACTGGGCCTGGGGGAGCGGTGTCGGGGAGCTGTTTTTT
TRBJ1-2 | many | TRBV7-8 | TRBD1 | CASSPWTGGKSNYGYTF | TGTGCCAGCAGCCCCTGGACAGGGGGCAAGTCTAACTATGGCTACACCTTC
TRBJ1-2 | . | TRBV4-3 | . | CASSQDPGNRPYGYTF | TGCGCCAGCAGCCAAGATCCGGGGAATCGACCCTATGGCTACACCTTC
TRBJ2-7 | many | TRBV9 | . | CASSVDGFSSYEQYF | TGTGCCAGCAGCGTAGACGGTTTCTCCTCCTACGAGCAGTACTTC
TRBJ2-3 | many | TRBV10-2 | . | CASSEGRRTDTQYF | TGCGCCAGCAGTGAAGGGCGGCGCACAGATACGCAGTATTTT
TRBJ1-6 | few | TRBV20-1 | . | CSARTQGGSYNSPLHF | TGCAGTGCTAGAACCCAAGGGGGCTCCTATAATTCACCCCTCCACTTT
TRBJ2-3 | . | TRBV4-2 | . | CASSQAASVSPGDTQYF | TGTGCCAGCAGCCAAGCAGCTAGCGTTTCTCCCGGGGATACGCAGTATTTT
TRBJ2-7 | once | TRBV3-1 | . | CASSRNSNYEQYF | TGTGCCAGCAGCCGAAACAGTAACTACGAGCAGTACTTC
TRBJ2-5 | many | TRBV20-1 | TRBD1 | CSATGQQETQYF | TGCAGTGCTACGGGACAGCAAGAGACCCAGTACTTC
TRBJ2-1 | many | TRBV7-9 | TRBD2 | CASSLPGLADYNEQFF | TGTGCCAGCAGCTTACCGGGACTAGCGGATTACAATGAGCAGTTCTTC
TRBJ2-7 | many | TRBV18 | . | CASSPLEAYEQYF | TGTGCCAGCTCACCATTAGAGGCCTACGAGCAGTACTTC
TRBJ2-2 | many | TRBV11-2 | . | CASSLGHTGELFF | TGTGCCAGCAGCTTAGGGCACACCGGGGAGCTGTTTTTT
TRBJ2-2 | . | TRBV27 | TRBD2 | CASSVWREGGTGELFF | TGTGCCAGCAGTGTTTGGCGGGAGGGAGGGACCGGGGAGCTGTTTTTT
TRBJ2-2 | . | TRBV7-9 | TRBD1 | CASSLLGQGAGELFF | TGTGCCAGCAGCTTACTGGGACAGGGGGCCGGGGAGCTGTTTTTT
TRBJ2-3 | many | TRBV6-2/TRBV6-3 | TRBD1 | CASTRRQGQGTDTQYF | TGTGCCAGCACCCGAAGACAAGGACAGGGAACGGATACGCAGTATTTT
TRBJ1-1 | few | TRBV6-5 | . | CASRDRHPNTEAFF | TGTGCCAGCAGGGACAGACACCCGAACACTGAAGCTTTCTTT
TRBJ1-5 | . | TRBV4-1 | . | CASSSRDGINQPQHF | TGCGCCAGCAGCTCACGGGACGGAATCAATCAGCCCCAGCATTTT
TRBJ2-3 | many | TRBV7-2 | . | CASSLARADTQYF | TGTGCCAGCAGCTTAGCCAGGGCAGATACGCAGTATTTT
TRBJ2-7 | few | TRBV11-2 | . | CASSLEALATNIYEQYF | TGTGCCAGCAGCTTAGAAGCGCTAGCGACCAACATCTACGAGCAGTACTTC
TRBJ1-2 | many | TRBV7-2 | TRBD1 | CASSLRDRGYGYTF | TGTGCCAGCAGCTTAAGGGACAGGGGCTATGGCTACACCTTC
TRBJ1-5 | . | TRBV7-6 | TRBD1 | CASSLSTGGINQPQHF | TGTGCCAGCAGCTTAAGTACAGGGGGCATAAATCAGCCCCAGCATTTT
TRBJ2-1 | medium-sized | TRBV24-1 | TRBD2 | CATSDPIAGGSPYNEQFF | TGTGCCACCAGTGATCCCATAGCGGGAGGAAGCCCCTACAATGAGCAGTTCTTC
TRBJ2-5 | many | TRBV6-5 | . | CASSWRGQETQYF | TGTGCCAGCAGTTGGCGGGGCCAAGAGACCCAGTACTTC
TRBJ2-7 | many | TRBV20-1 | . | CSARFRRAYEQYF | TGCAGTGCTAGATTCAGGAGGGCCTACGAGCAGTACTTC
TRBJ2-3 | many | TRBV5-1 | TRBD2 | CASSPRTSMSTDTQYF | TGCGCCAGCAGCCCCCGGACTAGCATGTCCACAGATACGCAGTATTTT
TRBJ2-5 | . | TRBV7-2 | TRBD2 | CASSLAGLASTQYF | TGTGCCAGCAGCTTGGCGGGACTAGCGTCGACCCAGTACTTC
TRBJ2-7 | . | TRBV24-1 | TRBD1 | CATSPTGYEQYF | TGTGCCACCAGTCCGACAGGGTACGAGCAGTACTTC
TRBJ1-5 | many | TRBV19 | . | CASSIEGRDNQPQHF | TGTGCCAGTAGTATAGAGGGCAGGGACAATCAGCCCCAGCATTTT
TRBJ2-1 | many | TRBV25-1 | TRBD2 | CATSGGARNEQFF | TGTGCCACTAGCGGGGGGGCGCGGAATGAGCAGTTCTTC
TRBJ2-3 | many | TRBV4-1 | . | CASSLYSPPDTQYF | TGCGCCAGCAGCCTCTATTCTCCGCCAGATACGCAGTATTTT
TRBJ2-3 | many | TRBV4-3 | TRBD2 | CASSQLYGGSTDTQYF | TGCGCCAGCAGCCAACTGTACGGGGGGAGCACAGATACGCAGTATTTT
TRBJ2-5 | few | TRBV11-2 | . | CASSYSGLTQETQYF | TGTGCCAGCAGCTACTCGGGACTGACGCAAGAGACCCAGTACTTC
TRBJ1-5 | medium-sized | TRBV5-1 | TRBD1 | CASSNTGGEQPQHF | TGCGCCAGCAGCAATACAGGGGGCGAGCAGCCCCAGCATTTT
TRBJ2-1 | medium-sized | TRBV7-2 | TRBD2 | CASSLVVSGLYNEQFF | TGTGCCAGCAGCTTAGTGGTTAGCGGGCTTTACAATGAGCAGTTCTTC
TRBJ1-2 | many | TRBV5-1 | . | CASTDGRENYGYTF | TGCGCCAGCACCGATGGACGGGAGAACTATGGCTACACCTTC
TRBJ2-4 | many | TRBV20-1 | TRBD2 | CSANTGTSGTENIQYF | TGCAGTGCTAATACCGGGACTAGCGGGACTGAAAACATTCAGTACTTC
TRBJ1-5 | many | TRBV20-1 | . | CSARVGQPQHF | TGCAGTGCTAGAGTTGGGCAGCCCCAGCATTTT
TRBJ2-5 | many | TRBV4-3 | TRBD1 | CASSQDYPTGGRETQYF | TGCGCCAGCAGCCAAGATTACCCGACAGGGGGCCGAGAGACCCAGTACTTC
TRBJ1-3 | many | TRBV10-3 | . | CAISALDTSGNTIYF | TGTGCCATCAGTGCCCTAGATACCTCTGGAAACACCATATATTTT